A single count supports the clone carrying this T cell receptor (beta chain). Its antigen is still unknown. Within Nashville, Tennessee resided all donors, each a Caucasian adult. The V gene's germline CDR1 is SGHNT and CDR2 YYREEE (reference sequence). Trimming shortened V by 1 base and J by 5 bases, and 9 bases separated the two germline ends. The CDR3 extends over 13 amino acids. This sample is drawn from a study of shared clonotypes between healthy human individuals. Study overall: Three plates were used per donor for CD4 naive, three for CD4 memory, two for CD8 naive and one for CD8 memory.

Findings and limits, study-wide: With few donors, the genetic and exposure-history diversity represented was limited.

Using immunoSEQ multiplex PCR, the repertoire was profiled, and TCRdb retains in-frame clones only, with some absent. The table has 1,500,000 or so clones, approximately 98.5% seen once. The sequenced sample consisted of naive CD4+ T cells sorted from blood. Described subset: CD45RA+ positively selected. The sequence was obtained from a man aged 30 to 45 in good health. V and J are TRBV5-4 and TRBJ2-5; D might be TRBD2 (5 bases). CDR3 in amino acids: CASSLSSTETQYF. The CDR3 nucleotides read TGTGCCAGCAGCTTGTCTAGCACTGAGACCCAGTACTTC.